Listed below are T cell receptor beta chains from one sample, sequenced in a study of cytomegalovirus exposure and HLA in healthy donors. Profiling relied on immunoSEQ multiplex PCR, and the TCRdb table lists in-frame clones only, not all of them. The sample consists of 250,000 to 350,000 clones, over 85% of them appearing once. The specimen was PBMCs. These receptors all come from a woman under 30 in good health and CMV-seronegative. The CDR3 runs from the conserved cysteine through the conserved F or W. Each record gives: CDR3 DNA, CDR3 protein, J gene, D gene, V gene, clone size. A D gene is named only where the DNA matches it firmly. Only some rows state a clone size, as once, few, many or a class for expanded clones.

CDR3 DNA: TGTGCCAGCAGCGTGACAGGGGGCATACGGGCCGGGGAGCTGTTTTTT
CDR3 protein: CASSVTGGIRAGELFF
J gene: TRBJ2-2
D gene: TRBD1
V gene: TRBV13
clone size: .

CDR3 DNA: TGTGCCAGCAGCTTATTTGTGTCAAACACTGAAGCTTTCTTT
CDR3 protein: CASSLFVSNTEAFF
J gene: TRBJ1-1
D gene: .
V gene: TRBV11-2
clone size: .

CDR3 DNA: TGTGCCGTAGTGGAGAGTGCAGGGGAGCAGTTCTTC
CDR3 protein: CAVVESAGEQFF
J gene: TRBJ2-1
D gene: .
V gene: TRBV30
clone size: .

CDR3 DNA: TGTGCCAGCAGCCCAAAGACAGGGGGTAACTATGGCTACACCTTC
CDR3 protein: CASSPKTGGNYGYTF
J gene: TRBJ1-2
D gene: TRBD1
V gene: TRBV9
clone size: .

CDR3 DNA: TGTGCCAGCAGTTACGGCAGCGGGCTGAACACCGGGGAGCTGTTTTTT
CDR3 protein: CASSYGSGLNTGELFF
J gene: TRBJ2-2
D gene: .
V gene: TRBV6-6
clone size: .

CDR3 DNA: TGTGCCAGTGGCAAGGGAGGGGCAACTTCAACAACTAATGAAAAACTGTTTTTT
CDR3 protein: CASGKGGATSTTNEKLFF
J gene: TRBJ1-4
D gene: .
V gene: TRBV19
clone size: .

CDR3 DNA: TGTGCCAGCAGCTTGGCCGCAGGGCGCCCGGAAGCTTTCTTT
CDR3 protein: CASSLAAGRPEAFF
J gene: TRBJ1-1
D gene: .
V gene: TRBV5-4
clone size: .

CDR3 DNA: TGTGCCAGCTCACCCATTCAGGGGTCGTCCTATGGCTACACCTTC
CDR3 protein: CASSPIQGSSYGYTF
J gene: TRBJ1-2
D gene: .
V gene: TRBV18
clone size: .

CDR3 DNA: TGTGCCAGCAGTCGTCGCGTTGGTGAGCGGGGGGCTCAGTATTTT
CDR3 protein: CASSRRVGERGAQYF
J gene: TRBJ2-3
D gene: TRBD2
V gene: TRBV2
clone size: once

CDR3 DNA: TGTGCCAGTCGGAGGGATCAAGAGACCCAGTACTTC
CDR3 protein: CASRRDQETQYF
J gene: TRBJ2-5
D gene: .
V gene: TRBV2
clone size: .

CDR3 DNA: TGTGCCAGTAGTATCCAGCCAGGATCCTATGGCTACACCTTC
CDR3 protein: CASSIQPGSYGYTF
J gene: TRBJ1-2
D gene: .
V gene: TRBV19
clone size: .

CDR3 DNA: TGTGCCAGCAGTGCCATCCCCCGGCAGGGTGTAAAACGCACTGAAGCTTTCTTT
CDR3 protein: CASSAIPRQGVKRTEAFF
J gene: TRBJ1-1
D gene: .
V gene: TRBV2
clone size: .

CDR3 DNA: TGTGCCAGCACCATTATTAGCTCTGGGGCCAACGTCCTGACTTTC
CDR3 protein: CASTIISSGANVLTF
J gene: TRBJ2-6
D gene: .
V gene: TRBV2
clone size: once

CDR3 DNA: TGTGCCACCCGCCCTGGCCAGGGGGCCTTATACAATGAGCAGTTCTTC
CDR3 protein: CATRPGQGALYNEQFF
J gene: TRBJ2-1
D gene: TRBD1
V gene: TRBV10-3
clone size: .

CDR3 DNA: TGTGCCAGCAGTCGGGATAACTATGGCTACACCTTC
CDR3 protein: CASSRDNYGYTF
J gene: TRBJ1-2
D gene: .
V gene: TRBV14
clone size: .

CDR3 DNA: TGTGCTAGTCTGGCACAGGGGGTTACCTACACCTTC
CDR3 protein: CASLAQGVTYTF
J gene: TRBJ1-2
D gene: TRBD1
V gene: TRBV12-5
clone size: .

CDR3 DNA: TGTGCCAGCAGGGCCGGGACAGGGTATGAAAAACTGTTTTTT
CDR3 protein: CASRAGTGYEKLFF
J gene: TRBJ1-4
D gene: TRBD1
V gene: TRBV28
clone size: .

CDR3 DNA: TGTGCCACCAGCAGAGATTCTTTCCGGGGAGGTGACACTGAAGCTTTCTTT
CDR3 protein: CATSRDSFRGGDTEAFF
J gene: TRBJ1-1
D gene: .
V gene: TRBV15
clone size: .

CDR3 DNA: TGTGCCAGCAGCCAAACAGTAAACACTGAAGCTTTCTTT
CDR3 protein: CASSQTVNTEAFF
J gene: TRBJ1-1
D gene: .
V gene: TRBV7-3
clone size: few

CDR3 DNA: TGTGCCATCAGTGAAGTTAGCGGGGGGGCGGGGGAGCAGTACTTC
CDR3 protein: CAISEVSGGAGEQYF
J gene: TRBJ2-7
D gene: TRBD2
V gene: TRBV10-3
clone size: .

CDR3 DNA: TGTGCCAGCAGCGTAGGGACTAATGGCTACACCTTC
CDR3 protein: CASSVGTNGYTF
J gene: TRBJ1-2
D gene: .
V gene: TRBV13
clone size: .

CDR3 DNA: TGCGCCAGCAGCCAGACAGGGGGCGAAGACACTGAAGCTTTCTTT
CDR3 protein: CASSQTGGEDTEAFF
J gene: TRBJ1-1
D gene: TRBD1
V gene: TRBV4-1
clone size: few

CDR3 DNA: TGTGCCAGCAGTAAACAACGATATAATGAAAAACTGTTTTTT
CDR3 protein: CASSKQRYNEKLFF
J gene: TRBJ1-4
D gene: .
V gene: TRBV2
clone size: .

CDR3 DNA: TGTGCCAGCTCACCGAGCGGGACAGGGACTTATGGCTACACCTTC
CDR3 protein: CASSPSGTGTYGYTF
J gene: TRBJ1-2
D gene: TRBD1
V gene: TRBV18
clone size: .

CDR3 DNA: TGTGCCAGCAGCCAAGATCTAGGGGCCGGCCAGCCCCAGCATTTT
CDR3 protein: CASSQDLGAGQPQHF
J gene: TRBJ1-5
D gene: .
V gene: TRBV4-2
clone size: .

CDR3 DNA: TGCGCCAGCAGCCAAGCGGGGGGCATGACCTACGAGCAGTACTTC
CDR3 protein: CASSQAGGMTYEQYF
J gene: TRBJ2-7
D gene: .
V gene: TRBV4-1
clone size: .

CDR3 DNA: TGTGCCAGCAGCTTAGCCATGGGAGGGACAGGGTGGGGGAAGGTAGGGAACACTGAAGCTTTCTTT
CDR3 protein: CASSLAMGGTGWGKVGNTEAFF
J gene: TRBJ1-1
D gene: TRBD1
V gene: TRBV7-2
clone size: .

CDR3 DNA: TGTGCCAGCAGCTTGGGGTCTTGGGGCGGTGGATACAATGAGCAGTTCTTC
CDR3 protein: CASSLGSWGGGYNEQFF
J gene: TRBJ2-1
D gene: .
V gene: TRBV5-4
clone size: .

CDR3 DNA: TGCGCCAGCAGCTTGGGCCGGGACAGGTTAAGTGAGACCCAGTACTTC
CDR3 protein: CASSLGRDRLSETQYF
J gene: TRBJ2-5
D gene: TRBD1
V gene: TRBV5-1
clone size: .

CDR3 DNA: TGCGCCAGCAGCTTGGAGCGGGGCTACAATGAGCAGTTCTTC
CDR3 protein: CASSLERGYNEQFF
J gene: TRBJ2-1
D gene: TRBD2
V gene: TRBV5-1
clone size: .

CDR3 DNA: TGCAGCGTTGAAAGCGGGTCTTACGAGCAGTACTTC
CDR3 protein: CSVESGSYEQYF
J gene: TRBJ2-7
D gene: .
V gene: TRBV29-1
clone size: .

CDR3 DNA: TGTGCCAGCAGCCGGGACAGGGGAAGTATTGGCTACACCTTC
CDR3 protein: CASSRDRGSIGYTF
J gene: TRBJ1-2
D gene: TRBD1
V gene: TRBV5-8
clone size: .

CDR3 DNA: TGTGCCAGCAGCGTAGTCCACGCGGGGCCGTTTCAGGGGGCAGGAGGCTACACCTTC
CDR3 protein: CASSVVHAGPFQGAGGYTF
J gene: TRBJ1-2
D gene: TRBD1
V gene: TRBV9
clone size: .

CDR3 DNA: TGTGCCAGCAGTTCCCTAGGACAGGGGGCTCCTAGCAATCAGCCCCAGCATTTT
CDR3 protein: CASSSLGQGAPSNQPQHF
J gene: TRBJ1-5
D gene: TRBD1
V gene: TRBV27
clone size: .

CDR3 DNA: TGTGCCAGCAGCGTAGCACTAGCGGGGGCCGTGAAGTATTTT
CDR3 protein: CASSVALAGAVKYF
J gene: TRBJ2-3
D gene: TRBD2
V gene: TRBV9
clone size: .

CDR3 DNA: TGTGCCAGCAGCCCAACAGGGGCGGCTGGCTACACCTTC
CDR3 protein: CASSPTGAAGYTF
J gene: TRBJ1-2
D gene: TRBD1
V gene: TRBV7-6
clone size: .

CDR3 DNA: TGTGCCAGCAACCTCCGGACTAGCGGGGGGCACTACGAGCAGTACTTC
CDR3 protein: CASNLRTSGGHYEQYF
J gene: TRBJ2-7
D gene: TRBD2
V gene: TRBV2
clone size: once

CDR3 DNA: TGTGCCAGCAGTTGGAGCGGGAGTAATGAAAAACTGTTTTTT
CDR3 protein: CASSWSGSNEKLFF
J gene: TRBJ1-4
D gene: .
V gene: TRBV27
clone size: .

CDR3 DNA: TGTGCCAGCAGTCCGACTAGCGGGGGGGGGCACGAGCAGTACTTC
CDR3 protein: CASSPTSGGGHEQYF
J gene: TRBJ2-7
D gene: TRBD2
V gene: TRBV6-6
clone size: .

CDR3 DNA: TGTGCCAGCAGTGAATCCCTAGCTAAAAAAGAGACCCAGTACTTC
CDR3 protein: CASSESLAKKETQYF
J gene: TRBJ2-5
D gene: .
V gene: TRBV2
clone size: .

CDR3 DNA: TGCGCCAGCAGCGTGAGCTCCTACGAGCAGTACTTC
CDR3 protein: CASSVSSYEQYF
J gene: TRBJ2-7
D gene: .
V gene: TRBV5-1
clone size: .

CDR3 DNA: TGTGCCAGCAGCCAAGAAGCAGGGTCGACCGGGGAGCTGTTTTTT
CDR3 protein: CASSQEAGSTGELFF
J gene: TRBJ2-2
D gene: .
V gene: TRBV14
clone size: .

CDR3 DNA: TGTGCCATCAGCCCCTCCCCTAGCGGGGGGGCAATTAGCACAGATACGCAGTATTTT
CDR3 protein: CAISPSPSGGAISTDTQYF
J gene: TRBJ2-3
D gene: TRBD2
V gene: TRBV10-3
clone size: .

CDR3 DNA: TGTGCCAGCAGGATGGGACAGAGGAATGAAAAACTGTTTTTT
CDR3 protein: CASRMGQRNEKLFF
J gene: TRBJ1-4
D gene: TRBD1
V gene: TRBV6-5
clone size: .

CDR3 DNA: TGTGCCAGCAGCTCCGGACAGGGAAGAACTGAAGCTTTCTTT
CDR3 protein: CASSSGQGRTEAFF
J gene: TRBJ1-1
D gene: TRBD1
V gene: TRBV5-6
clone size: .

CDR3 DNA: TGTGCCAGCAGTGTCCCAGTACAGTCAACTAATGAAAAACTGTTTTTT
CDR3 protein: CASSVPVQSTNEKLFF
J gene: TRBJ1-4
D gene: .
V gene: TRBV6-1
clone size: .

CDR3 DNA: TGTGCCAGCAGCGCTGGGGCCTTTGGCCTGGGGTACGAGCAGTACTTC
CDR3 protein: CASSAGAFGLGYEQYF
J gene: TRBJ2-7
D gene: .
V gene: TRBV9
clone size: .

CDR3 DNA: TGTGCCAGTAGTATAGGACAGTCAGCCTACAATGAGCAGTTCTTC
CDR3 protein: CASSIGQSAYNEQFF
J gene: TRBJ2-1
D gene: .
V gene: TRBV19
clone size: .

CDR3 DNA: TGTGCCAGCAGTGCAGGGACAACCCGTAATTACAATGAGCAGTTCTTC
CDR3 protein: CASSAGTTRNYNEQFF
J gene: TRBJ2-1
D gene: .
V gene: TRBV6-6
clone size: .

CDR3 DNA: TGTGCCAGCTCACCTAAAGCGACAGGGCTCACTGAAGCTTTCTTT
CDR3 protein: CASSPKATGLTEAFF
J gene: TRBJ1-1
D gene: TRBD1
V gene: TRBV18
clone size: once